This T cell receptor beta chain was captured in a study of T cell changes during pregnancy in multiple sclerosis. The CDR3 is made up of 12 amino acids. V was clipped by 5 bases and J by 11 bases, with 12 bases between them. Germline V lookup: CDR1 LNHDA, CDR2 SQIVND (reference sequence). The repertoire was sequenced with immunoSEQ multiplex PCR; TCRdb's copy has only in-frame clones and lacks some. The sample holds 40,000 to 60,000 clones, 75% to 90% seen once. This sample comprised peripheral blood, obtained in the first trimester of pregnancy. This TCR was sampled from a female donor in good health, enrolled as a control in a pregnancy study. This chain joins TRBV19 and TRBJ1-4; D gene ambiguous. The CDR3 spells CASSPPGGKLFF. DNA of the CDR3: TGTGCCAGTAGTCCCCCCGGCGGGAAACTGTTTTTT.